This TCR beta chain was recorded in a study of T cells in Graves' hyperthyroidism and ophthalmopathy. This clonotype was counted only a few times. The CDR3 has 13 amino acids. V shed 0 bases and J 6 bases; nucleotides not matched to a gene: 4. Germline V lookup: CDR1 GTSNPN, CDR2 SVGIG (reference sequence). Uncontrolled infection, other autoimmune disease, pregnancy or lactation disqualified patients from enrolment. Isolation of PBMCs was performed on around 10 ml fresh peripheral blood. Using RNA transcripts as the source, TCR beta CDR3 regions were amplified. A first-round RT-PCR of the TCR CDR3 used the HTBI primer set. A single record per CDR3 protein comes from TCRdb applying MiXCR to the multiplex PCR reads. The sample carries about 350,000 distinct CDR3 sequences, roughly 14% recorded once.

Input material: blood. This chain connects TRBV30 to TRBJ1-2, with 7 bases fitting TRBD1. The clonotype was recovered from a woman between 25 and 40 years old with Graves' hyperthyroidism. The CDR3 region is CAWSVKGGDGYTF. The CDR3 region has the DNA TGTGCCTGGAGTGTAAAAGGGGGCGATGGCTACACCTTC. The entire variable domain, with the rest obtained from reference TRBV30 and TRBJ1-2, is as follows: SQTIHQWPATLVQPVGSPLSLECTVEGTSNPNLYWYRQAAGRGLQLLFYSVGIGQISSEVPQNLSASRPQDRQFILSSKKLLLSDSGFYLCAWSVKGGDGYTFGSGTRLTVV.